This T cell receptor beta chain stems from a study of shared clonotypes between healthy human individuals. In the authors' methods: There were no quality scores in the junction-only immunoSEQ sequences, so filtering differed. Repertoires were generated with immunoSEQ multiplex PCR, while TCRdb's copy carries only in-frame clones and drops some. V and J calls and clone size are those listed in that table; D and trimming were worked out from the DNA. Seen here are 2 million to 3 million clones, 90% to 95% observed once, and the top ten hold roughly 0.15%. Remarks on this clone: The antigen is undetermined.

Findings and caveats of the study: Represented genetic and exposure-history diversity was restricted by having few donors. On the whole, naive subsets had larger estimated richness than memory subsets had. Several donors held approximately 4.6% of naive CD4 clonotypes in common.

Trimming cost V 4 bases and J 6 bases; bases outside gene matches: 6. The CDR3 length is 14 residues. Germline CDR1 and CDR2: MNHNS and SASEGT. Sequences were obtained from naive CD4+ T cells sorted from blood. Subset meaning: CD45RA+ positively selected. The chain joins TRBV6-1 to TRBJ1-1, with TRBD1 identical over 9 bases. The TCR sequence derives from a young man in good health. CDR3: CASSATGGSSEAFF. CDR3 coding DNA: TGTGCCAGCAGTGCCACAGGGGGCAGCTCTGAAGCTTTCTTT.